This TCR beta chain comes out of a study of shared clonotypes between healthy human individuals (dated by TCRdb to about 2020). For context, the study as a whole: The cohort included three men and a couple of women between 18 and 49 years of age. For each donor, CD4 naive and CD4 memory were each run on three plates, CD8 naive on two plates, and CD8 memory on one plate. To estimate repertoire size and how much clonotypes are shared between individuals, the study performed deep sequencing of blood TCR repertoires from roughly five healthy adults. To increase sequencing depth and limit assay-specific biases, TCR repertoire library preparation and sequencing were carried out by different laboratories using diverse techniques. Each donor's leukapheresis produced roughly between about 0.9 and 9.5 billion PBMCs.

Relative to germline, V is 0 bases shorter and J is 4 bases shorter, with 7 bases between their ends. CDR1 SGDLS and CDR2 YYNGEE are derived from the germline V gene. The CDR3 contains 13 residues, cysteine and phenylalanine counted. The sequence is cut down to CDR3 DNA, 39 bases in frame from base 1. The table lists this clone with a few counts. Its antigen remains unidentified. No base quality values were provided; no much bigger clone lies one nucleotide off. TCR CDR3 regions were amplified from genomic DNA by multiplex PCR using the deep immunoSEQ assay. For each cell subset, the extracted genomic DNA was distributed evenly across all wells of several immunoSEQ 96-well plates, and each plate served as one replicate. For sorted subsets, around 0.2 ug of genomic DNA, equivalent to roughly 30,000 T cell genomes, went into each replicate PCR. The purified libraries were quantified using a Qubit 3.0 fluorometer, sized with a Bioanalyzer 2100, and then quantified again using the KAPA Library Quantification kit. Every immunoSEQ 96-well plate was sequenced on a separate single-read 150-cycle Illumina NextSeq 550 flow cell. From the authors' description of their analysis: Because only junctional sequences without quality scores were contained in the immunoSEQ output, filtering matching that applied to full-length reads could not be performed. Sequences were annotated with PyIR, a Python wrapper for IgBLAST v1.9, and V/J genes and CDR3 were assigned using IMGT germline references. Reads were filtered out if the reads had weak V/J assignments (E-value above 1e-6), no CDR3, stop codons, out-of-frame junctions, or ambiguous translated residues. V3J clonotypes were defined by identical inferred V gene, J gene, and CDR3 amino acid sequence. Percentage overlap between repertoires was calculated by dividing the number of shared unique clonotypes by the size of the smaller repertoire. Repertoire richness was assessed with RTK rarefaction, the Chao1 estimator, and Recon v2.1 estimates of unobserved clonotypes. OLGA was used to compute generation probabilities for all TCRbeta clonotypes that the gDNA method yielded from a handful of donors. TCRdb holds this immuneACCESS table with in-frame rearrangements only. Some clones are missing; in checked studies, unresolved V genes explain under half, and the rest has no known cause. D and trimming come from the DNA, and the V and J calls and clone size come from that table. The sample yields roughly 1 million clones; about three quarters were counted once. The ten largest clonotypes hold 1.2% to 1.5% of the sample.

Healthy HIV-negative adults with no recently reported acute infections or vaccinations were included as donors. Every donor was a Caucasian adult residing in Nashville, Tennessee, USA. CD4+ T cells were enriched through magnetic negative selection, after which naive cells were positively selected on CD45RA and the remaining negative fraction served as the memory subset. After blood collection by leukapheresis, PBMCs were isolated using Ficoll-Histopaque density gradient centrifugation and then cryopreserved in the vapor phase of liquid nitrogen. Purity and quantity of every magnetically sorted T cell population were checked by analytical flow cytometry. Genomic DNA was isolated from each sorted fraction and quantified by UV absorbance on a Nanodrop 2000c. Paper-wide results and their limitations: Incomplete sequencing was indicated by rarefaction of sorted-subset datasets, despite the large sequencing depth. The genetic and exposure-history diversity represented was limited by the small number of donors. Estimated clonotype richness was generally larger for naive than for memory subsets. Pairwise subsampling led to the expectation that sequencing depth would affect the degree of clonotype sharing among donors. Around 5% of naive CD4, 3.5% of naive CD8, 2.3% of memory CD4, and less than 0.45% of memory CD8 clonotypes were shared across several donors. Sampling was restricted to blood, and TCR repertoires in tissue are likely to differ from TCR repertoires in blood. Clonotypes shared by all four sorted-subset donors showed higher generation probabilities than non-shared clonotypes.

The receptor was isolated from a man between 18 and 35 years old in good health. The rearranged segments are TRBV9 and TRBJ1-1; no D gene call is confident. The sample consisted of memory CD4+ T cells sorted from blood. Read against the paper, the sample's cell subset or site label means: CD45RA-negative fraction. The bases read TGTGCCAGCAGCGTAGGGTGGAGCACTGAAGCTTTCTTT. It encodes CASSVGWSTEAFF. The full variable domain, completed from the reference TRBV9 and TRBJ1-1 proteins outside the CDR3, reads DSGVTQTPKHLITATGQRVTLRCSPRSGDLSVYWYQQSLDQGLQFLIQYYNGEERAKGNILERFSAQQFPDLHSELNLSSLELGDSALYFCASSVGWSTEAFFGQGTRLTVV.